This TCR beta chain appears in the sequencing data of a study of monozygotic twins with inflammatory bowel disease. This CDR3 has 20 residues. Germline V gene lookup returns CDR1 SGHDT and CDR2 YYEEEE. TCRdb re-called the 5' RACE reads; every CDR3 protein appears as one record, without DNA. This sample contains some 190,000 distinct CDR3 sequences. The specimen was blood. The chain employs TRBV5-6 and TRBJ2-2; there is no DNA to check the TCRdb D call of TRBD1. The receptor's source is a human donor with ulcerative colitis or Crohn's disease, or a healthy co-twin of an affected twin (not recorded which). CDR3 loop: CASSSPRIGAGPDNTGELFF.